The clone carrying this TCR beta chain was counted ten times or more. Its antigen is undetermined. The sample originates from a study of early T cells in non-severe SARS-CoV-2 infection. Trimming shortened V by 2 bases and J by 8 bases, and 15 bases separated the two germline ends. This CDR3 has 15 residues. Germline CDR1 and CDR2: LGHNA and YSLEER. Findings and limits, study-wide: In VDJdb matching, anti-spike CD8 responses were favored while private and CD4 specificities went missing.

Via MiXCR, TCRdb re-called the 5' RACE reads, giving one row per CDR3 protein. The data hold roughly 34,000 distinct CDR3 sequences, with roughly 6.6% observed a single time. The rearrangement links TRBV4-3 to TRBJ1-4; D is uncertain. This clonotype was sampled from an adult who was a healthcare worker with PCR-confirmed SARS-CoV-2 infection or an uninfected control (not recorded which). Source: whole blood, taken at baseline. CDR3 coding DNA: TGCGCCAGCAGCCAATCGAGAGTCGAGAGCGAAAAACTGTTTTTT. Its translation: CASSQSRVESEKLFF.